The source of this T cell receptor (beta chain) is a study of T cell responses to AZD1222 COVID-19 vaccine. Study-level findings and limits: Baseline seropositivity characterized only 5 or 6 AZD1222 recipients.

The CDR3 sequence is 15 residues long. V gave up 3 bases and J gave up 4 bases, with 14 bases separating them. Germline CDR1 reads MGHDK; CDR2 reads SYGVNS. Method: immunoSEQ multiplex PCR; TCRdb's copy keeps in-frame clones and lacks some. Seen here are roughly 100,000 clones, roughly 88% observed once, and the top ten hold over 7.5%. Note on this clone: Antigen specificity is unknown.

The chain is built from TRBV25-1 and TRBJ2-3; perhaps TRBD2 as D (7 bases). Sequencing was performed on peripheral blood, taken on day 0 of AZD1222 vaccination. The receptor was derived from an adult in good health. The CDR3 region has the DNA TGTGCCAGCAGTGATAAGCGCGGGGGCGCAGATACGCAGTATTTT. It yields the protein CASSDKRGGADTQYF.